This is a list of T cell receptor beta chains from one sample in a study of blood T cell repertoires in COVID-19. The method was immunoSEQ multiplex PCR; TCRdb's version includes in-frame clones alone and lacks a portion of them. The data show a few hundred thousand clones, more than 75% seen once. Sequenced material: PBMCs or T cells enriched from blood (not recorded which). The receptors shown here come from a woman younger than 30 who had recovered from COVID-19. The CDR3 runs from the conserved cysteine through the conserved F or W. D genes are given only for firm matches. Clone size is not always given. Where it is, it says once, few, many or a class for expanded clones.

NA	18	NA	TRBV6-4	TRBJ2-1	TGTGCCAGCAGTGACCAATCGGGGGGCGTTAGCCCCTACAATGAGCAGTTCTTC	CASSDQSGGVSPYNEQFF
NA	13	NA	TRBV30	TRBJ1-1	TGTGCCTGGAGTGTACCGGGGGGGACTGAAGCTTTCTTT	CAWSVPGGTEAFF
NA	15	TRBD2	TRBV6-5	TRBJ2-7	TGTGCCAGCAGTTACTCGGGGACTAGCGACTACGAGCAGTACTTC	CASSYSGTSDYEQYF
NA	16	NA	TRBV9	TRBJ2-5	TGTGCCAGCAGCGTAGCTGGGGTCGGACATGGGGAGACCCAGTACTTC	CASSVAGVGHGETQYF
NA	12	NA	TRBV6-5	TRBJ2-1	TGTGCCAGCAGGCACAGGGCAAATGAGCAGTTCTTC	CASRHRANEQFF
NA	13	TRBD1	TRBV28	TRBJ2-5	TGTGCCAGCAGTTGGGACAGTTCGGAGACCCAGTACTTC	CASSWDSSETQYF
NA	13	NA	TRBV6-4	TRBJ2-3	TGTGCCAGCAGTGACTCGGCGGGATATACGCAGTATTTT	CASSDSAGYTQYF
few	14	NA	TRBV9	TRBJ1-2	TGTGCCAGCAGCGCCCATGGGGGGAACTATGGCTACACCTTC	CASSAHGGNYGYTF
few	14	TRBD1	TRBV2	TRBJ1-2	TGTGCCAGCAGTACAGGGGGAAGAAACTATGGCTACACCTTC	CASSTGGRNYGYTF
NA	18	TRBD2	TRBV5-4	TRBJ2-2	TGTGCCAGCAGCTTGGGTACTAGCGGGGGGGCTCGGACCGGGGAGCTGTTTTTT	CASSLGTSGGARTGELFF
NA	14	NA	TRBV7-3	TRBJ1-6	TGTGCCAGCAGCTTACTCCAGAATAATTCACCCCTCCACTTT	CASSLLQNNSPLHF
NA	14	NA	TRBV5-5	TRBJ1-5	TGTGCCAGCAGCTTGGACCAGGGTGGTCAGCCCCAGCATTTT	CASSLDQGGQPQHF
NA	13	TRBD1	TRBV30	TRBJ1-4	TGTGCCTGGCAGGGACAGCTTAATGAAAAACTGTTTTTT	CAWQGQLNEKLFF
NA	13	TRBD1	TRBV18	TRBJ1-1	TGTGCCAGCTCACTGGACAGGGGTGGTGAAGCTTTCTTT	CASSLDRGGEAFF
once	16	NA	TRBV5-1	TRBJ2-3	TGCGCCAGCAGTCAGGCGACCAGGGGAGACACAGATACGCAGTATTTT	CASSQATRGDTDTQYF
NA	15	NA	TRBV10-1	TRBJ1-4	TGCGCCAGCAGTGAGGGGGGAAAAGGAGGGGAAAAACTGTTTTTT	CASSEGGKGGEKLFF
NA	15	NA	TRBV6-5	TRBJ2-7	TGTGCCAGCACCTCGTCTGACATTCCCCCCTACGAGCAGTACTTC	CASTSSDIPPYEQYF
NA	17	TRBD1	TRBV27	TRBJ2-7	TGTGCCAGCAGTTTATCGAACGGTAAGGGGGCGGCCTACGAGCAGTACTTC	CASSLSNGKGAAYEQYF
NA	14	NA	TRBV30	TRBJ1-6	TGTGCCTGGGCCTTTAAGGGGGATTTTTCACCCCTCCACTTT	CAWAFKGDFSPLHF
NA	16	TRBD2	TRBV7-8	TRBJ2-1	TGTGCCAGCAGCTTAGCTATTCCTAGCGGATACAATGAGCAGTTCTTC	CASSLAIPSGYNEQFF
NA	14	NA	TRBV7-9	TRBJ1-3	TGTGCCAGCAGCTTTTCCTTCTCTGGAAACACCATATATTTT	CASSFSFSGNTIYF
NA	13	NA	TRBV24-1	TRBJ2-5	TGTGCCACCTTGGGGTGGGGAGAAGAGACCCAGTACTTC	CATLGWGEETQYF
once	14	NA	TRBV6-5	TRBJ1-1	TGTGCCAGCGGGGGGAGGAACGGGAACACTGAAGCTTTCTTT	CASGGRNGNTEAFF
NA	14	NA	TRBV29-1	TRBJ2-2	TGCAGCGTTGAACCACAGGGGAACACCGGGGAGCTGTTTTTT	CSVEPQGNTGELFF
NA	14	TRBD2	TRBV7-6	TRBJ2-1	TGTGCCAGCAGCTTAAGCGGGGGGGCGGATGAGCAGTTCTTC	CASSLSGGADEQFF
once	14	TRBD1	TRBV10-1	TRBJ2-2	TGCGCCAGCTCCCGGGACAGACGCACCGGGGAGCTGTTTTTT	CASSRDRRTGELFF
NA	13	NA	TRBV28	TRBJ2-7	TGTGCCAGCTTTAAATTATTCCCCTACGAGCAGTACTTC	CASFKLFPYEQYF